Reported below is one TCR beta chain. The V and J ends lost 5 bases and 6 bases respectively, with 9 bases between them. In germline, CDR1 is SGHTA, CDR2 FQGNSA. The CDR3 runs 12 residues. The data are from a study of blood T cell repertoires in COVID-19. Study at large: The United States, Italy and Spain supplied acute and convalescent COVID-19 samples.

TCRdb's copy holds only in-frame clones and misses some; the assay was immunoSEQ multiplex PCR. The sample consists of approximately 300,000 clones, over 85% of them appearing once. Sequencing was carried out using peripheral blood. This sequence joins TRBV7-2 and TRBJ2-3, with D uncertain. The sequence came from a woman younger than 45 with COVID-19, enrolled during active disease. The CDR3 sequence: CASSPVSDTQYF. In DNA, the CDR3 is TGTGCCAGCAGCCCGGTATCCGATACGCAGTATTTT.